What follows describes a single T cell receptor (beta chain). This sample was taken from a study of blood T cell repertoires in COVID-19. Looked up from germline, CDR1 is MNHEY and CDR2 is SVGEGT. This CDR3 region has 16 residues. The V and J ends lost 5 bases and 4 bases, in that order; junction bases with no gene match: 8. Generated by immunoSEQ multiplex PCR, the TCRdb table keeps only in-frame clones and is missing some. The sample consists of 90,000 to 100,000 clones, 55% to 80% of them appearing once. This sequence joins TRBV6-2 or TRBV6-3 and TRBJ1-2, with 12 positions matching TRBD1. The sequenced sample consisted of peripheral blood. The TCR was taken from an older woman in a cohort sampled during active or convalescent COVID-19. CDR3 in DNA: TGTGCCAGCAGTAACCTAGGGACAGGGGGCCCCTATGGCTACACCTTC. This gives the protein CASSNLGTGGPYGYTF.